Below, one TCR beta chain is given with its context. The sample originates from a study of technical replicates of blood from several donors. Sequencing used immunoSEQ multiplex PCR; TCRdb keeps in-frame clones, though not all of them. This sample has roughly 68,000 clones, with roughly nine tenths found just once. There are 12 residues in the CDR3. The germline gives CDR1 MNHEY, CDR2 SMNVEV (reference sequence). Unmatched junction bases numbered 3, after V lost 5 bases and J lost 6 bases. The chain carries TRBV27 and TRBJ1-2, with 7 bases matching TRBD1. Source material: PBMCs. This clonotype originated in a human donor in good health. Some clones in this sample may be carry-over from other donors' samples. CDR3 in amino acids: CASSLRGDGYTF. The CDR3 DNA is TGTGCCAGCAGTCTCAGGGGGGATGGCTACACCTTC.